One T cell receptor beta chain is described in this entry. This record belongs to a study of siplizumab effects on memory and regulatory T cells. Produced via immunoSEQ multiplex PCR; TCRdb's table is partial and in-frame only. The sample lists approximately 92,000 clones; roughly 94% were seen once. The CDR3 length is 15 residues. Germline CDR1 SNHLY, CDR2 FYNNEI. V gave up 7 bases and J gave up 0 bases, with 12 bases separating them. Material: non-Treg CD4+ T cells sorted from blood. The V gene is TRBV2, the J gene TRBJ2-2, with a weak D call TRBD2 (5 bases). The sequence derives from a human donor in good health. CDR3 sequence: CASIRGRSNTGELFF. The CDR3 bases are TGTGCCAGCATAAGAGGGCGATCGAACACCGGGGAGCTGTTTTTT.